These 32 T cell receptor beta chains were all obtained from the same sample, sequenced in a study of blood T cell repertoires in COVID-19. The protocol was immunoSEQ multiplex PCR, while the TCRdb copy is restricted to in-frame clones and leaves out a portion. Of some 530,000 clones listed, approximately 91% are singletons. Source material: PBMCs or T cells enriched from blood (not recorded which). The receptors stem from a woman aged 60 to 75 who had recovered from COVID-19.

V is TRBV14 and J is TRBJ2-7; perhaps TRBD1 as D (6 bases). V shed 4 bases and J shed 2 bases, with 12 bases lying between them. The CDR3 consists of 14 residues. CDR1 is SGHDN and CDR2 is FVKESK in the germline V gene. CDR3 nucleotides: TGTGCCAGCAGCCGAATGGGACAAACCTACGAGCAGTACGTC. Its protein product is CASSRMGQTYEQYV.

This chain joins TRBV20-1 and TRBJ2-2; TRBD2 agrees at 7 bases. The CDR3 runs to 14 residues. V shed 3 bases and J 1 base; nucleotides not matched to a gene: 2. Germline V gene data show CDR1 as DFQATT and CDR2 as SNEGSKA (reference sequence). In DNA form, the CDR3 reads TGCAGTGCTAGTGGGACTAAGAACACCGGGGAGCTGTTTTTT. Translation: CSASGTKNTGELFF.

This sequence joins TRBV5-1 and TRBJ1-3; D gene unclear. The CDR3 spans 14 residues. V was cut by 4 bases and J by 0 bases, with 8 bases left in between. CDR1 is SGHRS, CDR2 YFSETQ, per germline. The CDR3 DNA is TGCGCCAGCAGCCCTGACTACTCTGGAAACACCATATATTTT. Its translation: CASSPDYSGNTIYF.

The CDR3 DNA follows: TGCGCCAGCAGCCTATCCGGGACTAGCTTGGAGACCCAGTACTTC. Protein: CASSLSGTSLETQYF. V and J are TRBV4-1 and TRBJ2-5; 9 nucleotides align to TRBD2. CDR1 and CDR2 (germline): MGHRA, YSYEKL. This CDR3 spans 15 amino acids. Unmatched junction bases numbered 8, after V lost 4 bases and J lost 5 bases.

This clone has just a few counts. The chain links TRBV27 to TRBJ1-2, with no clear D. Trimming left V 8 bases short and J 0 bases short, with 16 bases between. Germline assignment: CDR1 MNHEY and CDR2 SMNVEV (reference sequence). This CDR3 has 15 residues. CDR3 bases: TGTGCCAGCCGTAGTGTCACAGAGACTAACTATGGCTACACCTTC. Its translation is CASRSVTETNYGYTF.

V gene TRBV3-1 (or the pseudogene TRBV3-2) combines with J gene TRBJ1-5; D is uncertain. Germline CDR1 is LGHDT and CDR2 is YNNKEL (reference sequence). The ends were cut back, 1 base at V and 6 bases at J, with 13 bases in the middle. The length of the CDR3 is 15 residues. The CDR3 sequence is CASSQAPSWAQPQHF. CDR3 nucleotide sequence: TGTGCCAGCAGCCAAGCCCCGTCCTGGGCTCAGCCCCAGCATTTT.

J is TRBJ2-6 and V is TRBV28; TRBD1 aligns across 7 bases. CDR1 is MDHEN and CDR2 is SYDVKM in the germline V gene. Germline trimming cut 2 bases from V and 0 bases from J; bases unmatched to any gene: 7. The CDR3 totals 18 residues. CDR3 sequence: CASSLPQGFNSGANVLTF. CDR3 nucleotides: TGTGCCAGCAGTTTACCACAGGGGTTTAACTCTGGGGCCAACGTCCTGACTTTC.

The rearrangement uses TRBV7-2 and TRBJ1-2, with TRBD1 matching 8 bases. CDR1 is SGHTA and CDR2 is FQGNSA in the germline V gene. The CDR3 consists of 14 residues. The V segment lost 1 base and the J segment 4 bases; nucleotides outside the gene matches: 2. CDR3 sequence (DNA): TGTGCCAGCAGCTTAGAAGGACAGGGCTATGGCTACACCTTC. Protein: CASSLEGQGYGYTF. Full variable domain (remainder filled in from reference TRBV7-2 and TRBJ1-2): GAGVSQSPSNKVTEKGKDVELRCDPISGHTALYWYRQSLGQGLEFLIYFQGNSAPDKSGLPSDRFSAERTGGSVSTLTIQRTQQEDSAVYLCASSLEGQGYGYTFGSGTRLTVV.

The count of this clone is one. The same CDR3 can be traced to other DNA sequences in this sample. The gene calls are TRBV20-1 and TRBJ1-2, with 8 bases lining up with TRBD1. Germline trimming cut 6 bases from V and 5 bases from J; bases unmatched to any gene: 2. Looked up from germline, CDR1 is DFQATT and CDR2 is SNEGSKA (reference sequence). This CDR3 region has 11 residues. Here the CDR3 reads CSARTGYGYTF. CDR3 DNA sequence: TGCAGTGCGAGGACAGGGTATGGCTACACCTTC.

This chain joins TRBV2 and TRBJ1-1; no clear D. The CDR3 is 14 amino acids. Germline CDR1 reads SNHLY; CDR2 reads FYNNEI. Trimming cost V 4 bases and J 1 base, with 10 bases left between them. The CDR3 region is CASSVLEQNTEAFF. CDR3 sequence (DNA): TGTGCCAGCAGTGTACTAGAGCAGAACACTGAAGCTTTCTTT.

V is TRBV10-2 and J is TRBJ2-3; 10 nucleotides line up with TRBD1. The V gene end was trimmed by 6 bases and the J gene end by 3 bases; junction bases not matched to a gene: 3. This CDR3 is built from 14 residues. Germline assignment: CDR1 WSHSY and CDR2 SAAADI. The CDR3 sequence is CASSSDRGTDTQYF. For the CDR3, the DNA is TGCGCCAGCAGCTCGGACAGGGGGACAGATACGCAGTATTTT.

CDR3: CASSDTGGTRSPLHF. DNA of the CDR3: TGTGCCAGCAGTGACACGGGGGGTACTCGGTCACCCCTCCACTTT. V gene TRBV6-4 combines with J gene TRBJ1-6, with D perhaps TRBD1 (5 bases). V was shortened by 2 bases and J by 10 bases, with 15 bases between the two germline ends. CDR1 MRHNA and CDR2 SNTAGT come from the germline V gene. The CDR3 is 15 residues long.

The J gene is TRBJ1-3, the V gene TRBV11-2; the match to TRBD1 covers 8 bases. The J segment lost 5 bases and the V segment lost 5 bases, leaving 14 bases of the junction unmatched. Germline assignment: CDR1 SGHAT and CDR2 FQNNGV. The CDR3 is made up of 17 amino acids. The chain's CDR3 is CASSRLNIQGARNTIYF. The CDR3 bases are TGTGCCAGCAGCCGCTTAAACATTCAGGGGGCAAGAAACACCATATATTTT. Based on the CDR3 plus reference TRBV11-2 and TRBJ1-3, the full variable domain is EAGVAQSPRYKIIEKRQSVAFWCNPISGHATLYWYQQILGQGPKLLIQFQNNGVVDDSQLPKDRFSAERLKGVDSTLKIQPAKLEDSAVYLCASSRLNIQGARNTIYFGEGSWLTVV.

The chain uses TRBV27 and TRBJ1-2, with 9 positions matching TRBD1. CDR3 size: 13 residues. Germline CDR1 MNHEY, CDR2 SMNVEV (reference sequence). After removal of 3 bases from V and 10 bases from J, the junction contained 6 bases not matched to a gene. Here the CDR3 reads CASSFRDRVVYTF. The CDR3 DNA is TGTGCCAGCAGTTTCCGGGACAGGGTAGTCTACACCTTC.

This clone showed up many times. The chain uses TRBV19 and TRBJ2-1; 11 bases line up with TRBD1. CDR1 LNHDA and CDR2 SQIVND come from the germline V gene (reference sequence). There are 14 residues in the CDR3. The J segment lost 9 bases and the V segment lost 1 base, leaving 2 bases of the junction unmatched. CDR3 coding DNA: TGTGCCAGTAGTATAGGGACAGGGGGCCGTGAGCAGTTCTTC. Translating it yields CASSIGTGGREQFF.

The V and J genes are TRBV7-6 and TRBJ1-2; 8 bases fit TRBD1. The germline CDR1 and CDR2 sequences are SGHVS and FNYEAQ. There are 16 residues in the CDR3. The J segment lost 6 bases and the V segment lost 1 base, leaving 10 bases of the junction unmatched. The CDR3 nucleotides read TGTGCCAGCAGCTTAGATCTCGGGCAGGGGGCTGATGGCTACACCTTC. Its translation: CASSLDLGQGADGYTF.

The chain employs TRBV11-2 and TRBJ1-4; 9 nucleotides agree with TRBD1. CDR3 length: 17 residues. Germline lookup yields CDR1 SGHAT and CDR2 FQNNGV. After removal of 4 bases from V and 0 bases from J, the junction contained 6 bases not matched to a gene. For the CDR3, the DNA is TGTGCCAGCAGCTCGGGACAGGGCTTTGCAACTAATGAAAAACTGTTTTTT. It yields the protein CASSSGQGFATNEKLFF.

This chain connects TRBV12-2 to TRBJ2-3; TRBD2, the table's D call, was not compared with the DNA. TRBV12-2 is classified as a pseudogene. This CDR3 has 17 residues. For the CDR3, the DNA is TGTGCAAGTCGCTTAACTACCGGGACTAGCGGGAGAGATACGCAGTATTTT. It translates to CASRLTTGTSGRDTQYF.

This chain uses TRBV5-4 with TRBJ1-1; 7 nucleotides match TRBD1. The CDR3 extends over 14 amino acids. The trim removed 4 bases at V and 6 bases at J, leaving 9 bases unmatched. Per germline, CDR1 SGHNT and CDR2 YYREEE (reference sequence). The CDR3 is CASSRVGQEPEAFF. In nucleotides, the CDR3 is TGTGCCAGCAGCCGCGTAGGACAGGAGCCTGAAGCTTTCTTT.

J is TRBJ2-5 and V is TRBV5-8, with D perhaps matching TRBD1 (5 bases). The germline V gene has CDR1 SGHTS and CDR2 YDEGEE. This CDR3 spans 14 amino acids. The V end lost 0 bases, the J end lost 3 bases, and 9 bases lay between the germline ends. CDR3 region: CASSLGQWEETQYF. The CDR3 region has the DNA TGTGCCAGCAGCTTGGGACAGTGGGAAGAGACCCAGTACTTC.

The rearrangement links TRBV2 to TRBJ1-2, with 7 bases lining up with TRBD1. The V and J ends lost 4 bases and 4 bases, in that order; junction bases with no gene match: 9. CDR1 and CDR2 from the germline V gene are SNHLY and FYNNEI. This CDR3 spans 15 amino acids. The DNA for the CDR3 is TGTGCCAGCAGTGGGGGGGAGCGACAGGGCTATGGCTACACCTTC. Amino acids: CASSGGERQGYGYTF.

The rearrangement joins TRBV3-1 (or the pseudogene TRBV3-2) to TRBJ1-1; 7 bases are a match to TRBD1. This CDR3 spans 12 amino acids. Losses at the gene ends were 3 bases for V and 11 bases for J; bases not matched to a gene: 6. CDR1 and CDR2 (germline): LGHDT, YNNKEL (reference sequence). The CDR3 region is CASSHRQGSAFF. CDR3 nucleotide sequence: TGTGCCAGCAGCCATAGACAGGGATCTGCTTTCTTT.

J is TRBJ2-7 and V is TRBV28; perhaps TRBD2 as D (6 bases). Trimming left V 6 bases short and J 0 bases short, with 9 bases between. The CDR3 runs to 13 residues. Germline lookup yields CDR1 MDHEN and CDR2 SYDVKM. The CDR3 DNA is TGTGCCAGCAGCGGGGGAAGCTCCTACGAGCAGTACGTC. This gives the protein CASSGGSSYEQYV.

J is TRBJ2-1 and V is TRBV11-3, with 9 positions matching TRBD1. Germline CDR1 and CDR2: SGHNT and YENEEA. The CDR3 runs to 16 residues. Germline trimming cut 0 bases from V and 6 bases from J; bases unmatched to any gene: 6. The CDR3 nucleotides are TGTGCCAGCAGCTTAGAGGGGACAGGGTCACGCAATGAGCAGTTCTTC. Encoded protein: CASSLEGTGSRNEQFF.

This clone came up a few times. The chain employs TRBV24-1 and TRBJ2-2; 7 positions agree with TRBD1. The CDR3 spans 16 residues. The ends lost 2 bases at V and 1 base at J; junction bases unmatched: 3. The V gene's germline CDR1 is KGHDR and CDR2 SFDVKD. The CDR3 region has the DNA TGTGCCACCAGTGATTGGAGGACAGGGAACACCGGGGAGCTGTTTTTT. Translated: CATSDWRTGNTGELFF.

The chain has TRBV28 and TRBJ1-4, with D possibly TRBD1 on 6 matching bases. This CDR3 comprises 15 residues. From germline, CDR1 is MDHEN and CDR2 SYDVKM. The V and J ends lost 3 bases and 8 bases respectively, with 16 bases between them. The CDR3 region is CASSFGGQGQEKLFF. The CDR3 DNA sequence: TGTGCCAGCAGTTTCGGCGGGCAGGGGCAGGAAAAACTGTTTTTT.

The V call is TRBV2, the J call TRBJ1-2; 8 bases map to TRBD1. The germline V gene has CDR1 SNHLY and CDR2 FYNNEI. This CDR3 has 14 amino acids. Trimming took 9 bases from V and 0 from J; bases not matched to a gene: 6. The CDR3 DNA sequence: TGTGCCAGAATGAGGGACAGGCCTAACTATGGCTACACCTTC. It yields the protein CARMRDRPNYGYTF.

The chain couples TRBV11-2 to TRBJ1-5; D is possibly TRBD1 (5 bases). The CDR3 runs 14 residues. Germline loops: CDR1 SGHAT, CDR2 FQNNGV. V shed 5 bases and J shed 6 bases, with 14 bases lying between them. The CDR3 sequence is CASSPAGGIQPQHF. For the CDR3, the DNA is TGTGCCAGCAGCCCGGCCGGGGGGATTCAGCCCCAGCATTTT.

The rearrangement uses TRBV19 and TRBJ1-5, with D possibly being TRBD1 (6 bases). The V gene lost 6 bases and the J gene lost 5 bases, with 20 bases spanning the gap. The CDR3 spans 16 residues. CDR1 and CDR2 (germline): LNHDA, SQIVND (reference sequence). The CDR3 loop is CASSPRGRGLDQPQHF. The CDR3 DNA sequence: TGTGCCAGTAGCCCTCGGGGCAGGGGATTGGATCAGCCCCAGCATTTT.

V and J are TRBV6-6 and TRBJ1-6; D may be TRBD1 (6 bases). The length of the CDR3 is 16 residues. Germline-derived CDR1 and CDR2 are MNHNY and SVGAGI (reference sequence). V lost 2 bases, J lost 6 bases, and 14 bases lay in between. CDR3 sequence: CASSYPPGAPNSPLHF. The CDR3 nucleotides are TGTGCCAGCAGTTACCCCCCAGGGGCGCCTAATTCACCCCTCCACTTT.

The chain uses TRBV2 and TRBJ2-4, with D perhaps matching TRBD1 (5 bases). This CDR3 is 15 amino acids long. Germline V gives CDR1 SNHLY, CDR2 FYNNEI. Trimming took 5 bases from V and 8 from J, leaving 19 bases between them. CDR3 amino acids: CASSLRVARDDIQYF. For the CDR3, the DNA is TGTGCCAGCAGTCTGCGAGTGGCCAGGGATGACATTCAGTACTTC. The full variable domain, completed using reference TRBV2 and TRBJ2-4, is EPEVTQTPSHQVTQMGQEVILRCVPISNHLYFYWYRQILGQKVEFLVSFYNNEISEKSEIFDDQFSVERPDGSNFTLKIRSTKLEDSAMYFCASSLRVARDDIQYFGAGTRLSVL.

V usage is TRBV5-5 and J usage is TRBJ1-1; TRBD1 matches 11 bases. This CDR3 contains 16 residues. V was pared by 3 bases and J by 5 bases, with 9 bases of the junction left unmatched. Germline CDR1 reads SGHKS; CDR2 reads YYEKEE (reference sequence). This CDR3 reads CASSSLWTGGDTEAFF. In DNA form, the CDR3 reads TGTGCCAGCAGCTCCCTATGGACAGGGGGCGATACTGAAGCTTTCTTT. The full variable domain, in which reference TRBV5-5 and TRBJ1-1 provide the parts outside the CDR3, is DAGVTQSPTHLIKTRGQQVTLRCSPISGHKSVSWYQQVLGQGPQFIFQYYEKEERGRGNFPDRFSARQFPNYSSELNVNALLLGDSALYLCASSSLWTGGDTEAFFGQGTRLTVV.